Listed below are T cell receptor beta chains from one sample, sequenced in a study of shared clonotypes between healthy human individuals. Generated by immunoSEQ multiplex PCR, the TCRdb table keeps only in-frame clones and is missing some. The sample lists about 2.3 million clones; 85% to 95% were seen once. Sequences were obtained from naive CD4+ T cells from PBMCs. The receptors shown here come from a man younger than 35 in good health. Some clones in this sample may be carry-over from other donors' samples. The CDR3 runs from the conserved cysteine through the conserved F or W. The order of the fields is J gene, D gene, clone size, V gene, CDR3 DNA, CDR3 protein. D genes are given only for firm matches. A clone size is listed for some rows: how often the clone was seen (once, few, many), or a class if it is expanded.

TRBJ2-7,.,.,TRBV28,TGTGCCAGCAGGCCGGCGGGGAGCTCCTACGAGCAGTACTTC,CASRPAGSSYEQYF
TRBJ2-5,TRBD2,.,TRBV4-2,TGTGCCAGCAGCCCCGGGACTAGCGGGAGTCCGGAGACCCAGTACTTC,CASSPGTSGSPETQYF
TRBJ1-1,TRBD1,.,TRBV15,TGTGCCACCAGCAGGGGACAGGGAGTGACTGAAGCTTTCTTT,CATSRGQGVTEAFF
TRBJ2-5,.,.,TRBV5-1,TGCGCCAGCAGCTCCCCCCGGACGGCCGAAGCCCAGTACTTC,CASSSPRTAEAQYF
TRBJ2-3,.,.,TRBV9,TGTGCCAGCAGCGACGACAGGCTCACAGATACGCAGTATTTT,CASSDDRLTDTQYF
TRBJ2-7,.,once,TRBV29-1,TGCAGCGTTGAAAGGTTTAGGGACTACGAGCAGTACTTC,CSVERFRDYEQYF
TRBJ2-5,.,.,TRBV19,TGTGCCAGTAGTTTCTCCCCGGGACGGCACCAAGAGACCCAGTACTTC,CASSFSPGRHQETQYF
TRBJ1-2,.,.,TRBV7-9,TGTGCCAGCAGCTTATCAGGGGCGGATGGCTACACCTTC,CASSLSGADGYTF
TRBJ2-4,.,.,TRBV25-1,TGTGCCAGCAGTGACGGGGGTCCCCTAACCAAAAACATTCAGTACTTC,CASSDGGPLTKNIQYF
TRBJ2-3,.,.,TRBV28,TGTGCCAGCAGTTATAATGGGGGGCTAGGAGATAAGGATACGCAGTATTTT,CASSYNGGLGDKDTQYF
TRBJ2-7,.,.,TRBV15,TGTGCCACCGGGGTTTTGCACGAGCAGTACTTC,CATGVLHEQYF
TRBJ2-7,.,.,TRBV6-5,TGTGCCAGCAGTTGGGGGGTACATACCTACGAGCAGTACTTC,CASSWGVHTYEQYF
TRBJ2-7,.,.,TRBV25-1,TGTGCCAGCAGTGCTATCGGTAGCAGAGCGACCTACGAGCAGTACTTC,CASSAIGSRATYEQYF
TRBJ2-3,TRBD2,.,TRBV5-6,TGTGCCAGCAGCCTACGGGCTAGCGGCGGCGGTACGCAGTATTTT,CASSLRASGGGTQYF
TRBJ2-7,TRBD1,.,TRBV4-3,TGCGCCAGCAGCCAACTCCGGGACAGGTACTACGAGCAGTACTTC,CASSQLRDRYYEQYF
TRBJ2-5,.,.,TRBV21-1,TGTGCCAGCAGCAAAGTACATCGACTCTGTTTAAGGGAGACCCAGTACTTC,CASSKVHRLCLRETQYF
TRBJ2-1,TRBD1,.,TRBV2,TGTGCCAGCAGGAATGCCGGGACAGGGAATGAGCAGTTCTTC,CASRNAGTGNEQFF
TRBJ1-2,.,.,TRBV28,TGTGCCAGCAGTTTGATTAACACAGCTAACTATGGCTACACCTTC,CASSLINTANYGYTF
TRBJ2-4,.,.,TRBV28,TGTGCCAGCAGTTTAAGCAGTCCGGGACTGGCCAAAAACATTCAGTACTTC,CASSLSSPGLAKNIQYF
TRBJ2-1,.,.,TRBV4-2,TGTGCCAGCAGCCCACAGGGTTCTGGGGAGGCACGAGAGCAGTTCTTC,CASSPQGSGEAREQFF
TRBJ1-5,.,.,TRBV30,TGTGCCTCTAGGGGGAGGAATCAGCCCCAGCATTTT,CASRGRNQPQHF
TRBJ2-2,TRBD1,.,TRBV27,TGTGCCAGCAGCAGGACAGGGACCGGGGAGCTGTTTTTT,CASSRTGTGELFF
TRBJ1-2,TRBD1,.,TRBV6-5,TGTGCCAGCAACCGACAGGGAGGAGTGTATGGCTACACCTTC,CASNRQGGVYGYTF
TRBJ2-6,TRBD1,.,TRBV28,TGTGCCAGCAGGGCCGGCGGACAGGGGGCATTTGGGGCCAACGTCCTGACTTTC,CASRAGGQGAFGANVLTF
TRBJ2-2,.,.,TRBV6-5,TGTGCCAGCACGCACGAGGTTGGGGAGCTGTTTTTT,CASTHEVGELFF
TRBJ1-4,.,.,TRBV5-6,TGTGCCAGCAGCTTCGGCCAGGGGAAAACCTATGAAAAACTGTTTTTT,CASSFGQGKTYEKLFF
TRBJ2-3,TRBD2,.,TRBV28,TGTGCCAGCAGTAAGACTAGCGGATCCACAGATACGCAGTATTTT,CASSKTSGSTDTQYF
TRBJ1-4,TRBD1,.,TRBV5-1,TGCGCCAGCACCAGACAGGGAGTCGACGAAAAACTGTTTTTT,CASTRQGVDEKLFF
TRBJ2-7,.,.,TRBV19,TGTGCCAGTAGTATCCTCATGGGAATCCACGAGCAGTACTTC,CASSILMGIHEQYF
TRBJ1-2,TRBD1,.,TRBV11-1,TGTGCCAGCAGCTCCGGACAGGGGGCAGCCTATGGCTACACCTTC,CASSSGQGAAYGYTF
TRBJ2-7,.,.,TRBV28,TGTGCCAGCAGCTTCTTAGTCGGGGGAGATTTTCGCTACGAGCAGTACTTC,CASSFLVGGDFRYEQYF
TRBJ1-1,.,.,TRBV28,TGTGCCACCCTCAGACGAGGGAACACTGAAGCTTTCTTT,CATLRRGNTEAFF
TRBJ2-2,.,.,TRBV6-1,TGTGCCAGCATGGCAGGGAACACCGGGGAGCTGTTTTTT,CASMAGNTGELFF
TRBJ2-7,TRBD1,.,TRBV25-1,TGTGCCAGCAGTGGGACAGGAGCCAAAACCTACGAGCAGTACTTC,CASSGTGAKTYEQYF
TRBJ2-5,.,.,TRBV28,TGTGCCAGCAGGGTCGGGGGCGAGTACCAAGAGACCCAGTACTTC,CASRVGGEYQETQYF
TRBJ1-2,.,.,TRBV9,TGTGCCAGCAGCGCATCTAACAGACAGTTCTATGGCTACACCTTC,CASSASNRQFYGYTF
TRBJ2-7,TRBD2,.,TRBV5-4,TGTGCCAGCAGCCCCGGAGGGGGACTAGCGGATTACGAGCAGTACTTC,CASSPGGGLADYEQYF
TRBJ2-5,TRBD2,once,TRBV19,TGTGCCAGTAGTAGTAACGGTCGCAGAGCGGGAAGCGGTGAGACCCAGTACTTC,CASSSNGRRAGSGETQYF
TRBJ2-3,.,.,TRBV20-1,TGCAGTGCCAGCTCGGAGGATACGCAGTATTTT,CSASSEDTQYF
TRBJ1-2,TRBD1,.,TRBV30,TGTGCCTGGAGTGTACCGGGGGCACCGCAGGGGGCTAACTATGGCTACACCTTC,CAWSVPGAPQGANYGYTF
TRBJ1-1,.,once,TRBV19,TGTGCCAGTACCGGGAGGCTCAACACTGAAGCTTTCTTT,CASTGRLNTEAFF
TRBJ1-4,.,.,TRBV5-4,TGTGCCAGCAGCGGCCCCGGGGGTGATGAAAAACTGTTTTTT,CASSGPGGDEKLFF
TRBJ2-2,.,.,TRBV2,TGTGCCAGCAGTAAGAACACCGGGGAGCTGTTTTTT,CASSKNTGELFF
TRBJ1-5,TRBD1,.,TRBV28,TGTGCCAGCAGTTCACTTAAACAGGGGGAACAGCCCCAGCATTTT,CASSSLKQGEQPQHF
TRBJ2-7,.,once,TRBV27,TGTGCCAGCAGTTTGGGGGGACGGACTCCCTCCGTTTTCTACGAGCAGTACTTC,CASSLGGRTPSVFYEQYF
TRBJ2-7,TRBD1,.,TRBV19,TGTGCCAGTAGGGGACAGGGCTGGCACGAGCAGTACTTC,CASRGQGWHEQYF
TRBJ2-1,.,.,TRBV10-3,TGTGCCATCACCGGCGACCGAAACAATGAGCAGTTCTTC,CAITGDRNNEQFF
TRBJ2-1,.,.,TRBV19,TGTGCCAGTAGCGGGGGGCTCAAGTACAATGAGCAGTTCTTC,CASSGGLKYNEQFF
TRBJ2-3,.,once,TRBV4-3,TGCGCCAGCAGCCAAGTAATACCGGGAACAGATACGCAGTATTTT,CASSQVIPGTDTQYF
TRBJ1-1,.,.,TRBV28,TGTGCCAGCAACGGGGGGATGAACACTGAAGCTTTCTTT,CASNGGMNTEAFF
TRBJ2-1,TRBD2,.,TRBV5-1,TGCGCCAGCAGCTACCTAGCGGGAGGCGTTATTGAGCAGTTCTTC,CASSYLAGGVIEQFF
TRBJ2-1,TRBD1,.,TRBV5-1,TGCGCCAGCACCCCGGGCCCCGTGACAGGGGGCTTTGAGCAGTTCTTC,CASTPGPVTGGFEQFF
TRBJ1-1,.,.,TRBV2,TGTGCCAGCAGTGAATCGCCCAGACAGTTCGCTGAAGCTTTCTTT,CASSESPRQFAEAFF
TRBJ2-3,TRBD1,.,TRBV5-1,TGCGCCAGCAAGGTTTGGGGGGACAGGGAAACAGATACGCAGTATTTT,CASKVWGDRETDTQYF